The rows below give T cell receptor beta chains drawn from one sample of a study of shared clonotypes between healthy human individuals. Method: immunoSEQ multiplex PCR; TCRdb's copy keeps in-frame clones and lacks some. The sample lists millions of clones, about 94% occurring once. The sequenced sample consisted of naive CD8+ T cells sorted from blood. The receptors stem from a man younger than 35 in good health. CDR3s include the opening cysteine and the closing phenylalanine or tryptophan. D genes are given only for firm matches. The size of a clone is reported for some rows only, either as once, few or many, or as a class for expanded clones.

d_call j_call v_call clone_size cdr3_aa cdr3_nt
. TRBJ2-7 TRBV5-5 . CASSFLNEQYF TGTGCCAGCAGCTTTCTTAACGAGCAGTACTTC
TRBD1 TRBJ2-1 TRBV5-1 . CASSFIEGQALYNEQFF TGCGCCAGCAGCTTCATTGAGGGACAGGCCCTCTACAATGAGCAGTTCTTC
. TRBJ1-2 TRBV6-5 once CASSFGWKGPGYTF TGTGCCAGCAGTTTTGGGTGGAAAGGGCCGGGCTACACCTTC
TRBD1 TRBJ1-1 TRBV11-2 . CASSFEDRIMNTEAFF TGTGCCAGCAGCTTCGAGGACAGGATTATGAACACTGAAGCTTTCTTT
. TRBJ2-7 TRBV29-1 . CSVFDGSSYEQYF TGCAGCGTTTTCGACGGGAGCTCCTACGAGCAGTACTTC
. TRBJ2-1 TRBV6-6 . CASRHPSPNGQFF TGTGCCAGCAGACACCCCAGCCCTAACGGGCAGTTCTTC
. TRBJ2-2 TRBV12-5 few CATRTANTGELFF TGTGCTACCAGGACAGCGAACACCGGGGAGCTGTTTTTT
TRBD2 TRBJ2-5 TRBV7-2 . CASSFVRGEYQETQYF TGTGCCAGCAGCTTTGTCCGGGGGGAGTACCAAGAGACCCAGTACTTC
. TRBJ2-5 TRBV5-6 . CASSLGGGPQYF TGTGCCAGCAGCTTGGGGGGCGGGCCCCAGTACTTC
. TRBJ2-2 TRBV5-1 . CASSGSTGELFF TGCGCCAGCTCGGGCAGCACCGGGGAGCTGTTTTTT
TRBD1 TRBJ1-4 TRBV6-1 . CASSVLTGGISVFF TGTGCCAGCAGTGTCCTGACAGGGGGTATTTCGGTGTTTTTT
. TRBJ2-7 TRBV27 . CASSFLDKINYEQYF TGTGCCAGCAGTTTCCTTGACAAGATAAACTACGAGCAGTACTTC
TRBD2 TRBJ2-3 TRBV6-1 . CASSERDYSAGVITDTQYF TGTGCCAGCAGTGAACGCGACTATTCGGCGGGAGTAATAACAGATACGCAGTATTTT
TRBD2 TRBJ2-5 TRBV14 . CASSQERGSGSSQETQYF TGTGCCAGCAGCCAAGAAAGGGGCAGCGGGAGTTCCCAAGAGACCCAGTACTTC
TRBD1 TRBJ2-7 TRBV28 . CASRMNRDRDYEQYF TGTGCCAGCAGAATGAACCGGGACAGGGACTACGAGCAGTACTTC
. TRBJ2-7 TRBV5-4 . CASSLEQGGDYEQYF TGTGCCAGCAGCTTGGAACAGGGAGGGGATTACGAGCAGTACTTC
. TRBJ2-7 TRBV7-2 . CASSRAGGGSEQYF TGTGCCAGCAGCCGCGCCGGGGGTGGTAGCGAGCAGTACTTC
. TRBJ2-7 TRBV10-3 . CATGTLTYEQYF TGTGCCACCGGGACTCTCACCTACGAGCAGTACTTC
. TRBJ2-7 TRBV13 once CASSSYTTDYEQYF TGTGCCAGCAGCTCCTACACGACGGACTACGAGCAGTACTTC
. TRBJ1-2 TRBV13 . CASSHSGAKYGYTF TGTGCCAGCAGCCACTCGGGTGCTAAGTATGGCTACACCTTC
TRBD2 TRBJ2-3 TRBV7-8 . CASSHLGLAGDTQYF TGTGCCAGCTCCCACCTGGGACTAGCGGGAGATACGCAGTATTTT
. TRBJ2-1 TRBV7-8 . CASSFLTSLHEQFF TGTGCCAGCAGCTTTCTGACTAGTCTCCATGAGCAGTTCTTC
. TRBJ2-7 TRBV21-1 . CASEIGRGRYEQYF TGTGCCAGCGAAATAGGGAGGGGCCGCTACGAGCAGTACTTC
. TRBJ1-2 TRBV5-6 . CASSLGWAQGNYGYTF TGTGCCAGCAGCTTGGGATGGGCCCAGGGTAACTATGGCTACACCTTC
. TRBJ2-3 TRBV6-5 . CASSPPRADTQYF TGTGCCAGCAGCCCCCCCAGGGCAGATACGCAGTATTTT
. TRBJ2-3 TRBV5-1 . CASSLARGTVLSFTDTQYF TGCGCCAGCAGCTTGGCCCGAGGGACGGTTCTGTCCTTCACAGATACGCAGTATTTT
TRBD2 TRBJ2-5 TRBV27 . CASSTGLVPETQYF TGTGCCAGCAGCACCGGACTAGTCCCAGAGACCCAGTACTTC
TRBD2 TRBJ2-3 TRBV5-4 . CASSLDLAGFLRGTQYF TGTGCCAGCAGCTTGGATCTAGCGGGCTTCTTAAGGGGTACGCAGTATTTT
TRBD1 TRBJ2-4 TRBV4-3 . CASSQWDRGENIQYF TGCGCCAGCAGCCAGTGGGACAGGGGGGAGAACATTCAGTACTTC
. TRBJ2-2 TRBV9 . CASSVGAGTNTGELFF TGTGCCAGCAGCGTAGGGGCAGGGACTAACACCGGGGAGCTGTTTTTT
. TRBJ2-1 TRBV30 . CAWSRGAYNEQFF TGTGCCTGGAGCAGGGGGGCGTACAATGAGCAGTTCTTC
. TRBJ1-5 TRBV6-6 . CASSYNGLTDNQPQHF TGTGCCAGCAGTTACAATGGACTGACCGACAATCAGCCCCAGCATTTT
. TRBJ2-7 TRBV30 . CAWSVPWPGTYEQYF TGTGCCTGGAGTGTACCGTGGCCAGGGACGTACGAGCAGTACTTC
. TRBJ2-5 TRBV28 . CASSIELGEAQYF TGTGCCAGCAGCATCGAGCTCGGGGAGGCCCAGTACTTC
. TRBJ2-5 TRBV7-6 . CASSLGEEETQYF TGTGCCAGCAGCTTAGGAGAAGAGGAGACCCAGTACTTC
. TRBJ2-7 TRBV11-2 . CASSFEVGYEQYF TGTGCCAGCAGCTTTGAAGTCGGCTACGAGCAGTACTTC
. TRBJ2-3 TRBV7-3 . CASSSRQGTDTQYF TGTGCCAGCAGCTCAAGACAGGGCACAGATACGCAGTATTTT